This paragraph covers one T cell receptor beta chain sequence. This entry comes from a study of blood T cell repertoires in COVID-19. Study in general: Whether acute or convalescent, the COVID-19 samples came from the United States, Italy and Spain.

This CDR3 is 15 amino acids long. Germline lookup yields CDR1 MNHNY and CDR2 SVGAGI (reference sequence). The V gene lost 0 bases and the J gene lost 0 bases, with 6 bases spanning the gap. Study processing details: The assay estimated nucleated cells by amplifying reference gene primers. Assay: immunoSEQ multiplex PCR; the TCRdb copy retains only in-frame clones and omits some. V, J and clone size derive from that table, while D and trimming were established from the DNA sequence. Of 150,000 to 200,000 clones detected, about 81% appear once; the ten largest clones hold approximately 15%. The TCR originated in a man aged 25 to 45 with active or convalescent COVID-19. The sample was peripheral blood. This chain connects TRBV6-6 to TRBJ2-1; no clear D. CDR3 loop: CASSYSRSSYNEQFF. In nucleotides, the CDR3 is TGTGCCAGCAGTTACTCACGGAGCTCCTACAATGAGCAGTTCTTC.